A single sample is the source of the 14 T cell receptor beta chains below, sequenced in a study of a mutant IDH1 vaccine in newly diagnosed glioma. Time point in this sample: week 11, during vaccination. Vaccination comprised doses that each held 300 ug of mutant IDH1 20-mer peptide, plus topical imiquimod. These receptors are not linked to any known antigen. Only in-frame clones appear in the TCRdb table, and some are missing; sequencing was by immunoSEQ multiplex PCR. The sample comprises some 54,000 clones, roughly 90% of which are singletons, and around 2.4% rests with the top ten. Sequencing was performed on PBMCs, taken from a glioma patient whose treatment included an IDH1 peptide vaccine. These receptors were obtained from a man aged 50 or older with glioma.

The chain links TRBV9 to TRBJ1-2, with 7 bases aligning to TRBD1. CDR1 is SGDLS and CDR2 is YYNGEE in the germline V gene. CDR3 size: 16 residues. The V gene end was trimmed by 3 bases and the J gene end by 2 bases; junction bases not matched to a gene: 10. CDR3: CASSARAGQSNYGYTF. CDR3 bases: TGTGCCAGCAGCGCAAGAGCGGGACAGTCGAACTATGGCTACACCTTC.

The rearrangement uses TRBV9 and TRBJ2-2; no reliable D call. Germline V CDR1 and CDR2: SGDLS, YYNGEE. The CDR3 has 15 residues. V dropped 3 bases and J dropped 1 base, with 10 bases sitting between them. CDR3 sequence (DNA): TGTGCCAGCAGCGGAGGAGCGCTGAACACCGGGGAGCTGTTTTTT. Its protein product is CASSGGALNTGELFF.

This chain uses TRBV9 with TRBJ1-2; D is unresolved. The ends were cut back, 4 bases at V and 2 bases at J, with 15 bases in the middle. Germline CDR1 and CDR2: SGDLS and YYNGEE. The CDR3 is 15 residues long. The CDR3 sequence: CASSPGHQSNYGYTF. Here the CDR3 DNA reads TGTGCCAGCAGCCCCGGTCATCAGTCGAACTATGGCTACACCTTC.

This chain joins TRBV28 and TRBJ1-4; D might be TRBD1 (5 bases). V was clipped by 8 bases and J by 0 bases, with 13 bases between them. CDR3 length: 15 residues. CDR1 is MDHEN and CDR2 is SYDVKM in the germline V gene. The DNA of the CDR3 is TGTGCCAGCGCTAGGGACGGCTCAACTAATGAAAAACTGTTTTTT. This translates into CASARDGSTNEKLFF.

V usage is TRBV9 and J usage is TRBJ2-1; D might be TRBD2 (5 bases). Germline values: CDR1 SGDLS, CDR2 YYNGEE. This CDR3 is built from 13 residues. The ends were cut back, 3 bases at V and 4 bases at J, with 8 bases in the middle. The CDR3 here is CASSAGLYNEQFF. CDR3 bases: TGTGCCAGCAGCGCCGGACTTTACAATGAGCAGTTCTTC.

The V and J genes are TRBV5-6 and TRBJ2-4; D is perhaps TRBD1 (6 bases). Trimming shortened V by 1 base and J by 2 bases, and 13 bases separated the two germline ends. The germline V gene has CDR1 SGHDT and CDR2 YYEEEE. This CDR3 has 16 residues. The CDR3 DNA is TGTGCCAGCAGCTTGAGGGGGTCTGGGACCAAAAACATTCAGTACTTC. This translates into CASSLRGSGTKNIQYF.

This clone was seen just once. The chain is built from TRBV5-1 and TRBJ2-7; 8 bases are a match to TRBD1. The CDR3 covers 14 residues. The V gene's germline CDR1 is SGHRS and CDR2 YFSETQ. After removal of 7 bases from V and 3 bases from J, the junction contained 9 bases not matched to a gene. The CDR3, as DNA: TGCGCCAGCCATAAACCGGGACAGGACTACGAGCAGTACTTC. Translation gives CASHKPGQDYEQYF.

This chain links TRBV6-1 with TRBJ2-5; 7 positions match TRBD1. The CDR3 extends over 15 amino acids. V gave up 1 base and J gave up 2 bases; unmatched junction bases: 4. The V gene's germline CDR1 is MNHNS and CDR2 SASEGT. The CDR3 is CASSEEGAIQETQYF. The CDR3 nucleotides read TGTGCCAGCAGTGAAGAGGGGGCGATACAAGAGACCCAGTACTTC.

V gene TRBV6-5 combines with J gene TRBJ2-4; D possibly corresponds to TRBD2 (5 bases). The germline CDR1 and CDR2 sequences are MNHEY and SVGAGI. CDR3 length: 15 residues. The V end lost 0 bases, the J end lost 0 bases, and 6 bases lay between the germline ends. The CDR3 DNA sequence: TGTGCCAGCAGTTACTCACGGGGAGCCAAAAACATTCAGTACTTC. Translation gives CASSYSRGAKNIQYF.

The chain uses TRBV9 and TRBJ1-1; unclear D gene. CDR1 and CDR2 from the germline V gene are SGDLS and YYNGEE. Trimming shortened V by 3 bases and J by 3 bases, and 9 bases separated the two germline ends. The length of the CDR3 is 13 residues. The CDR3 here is CASSGGRDTEAFF. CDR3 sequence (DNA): TGTGCCAGCAGCGGTGGGAGGGACACTGAAGCTTTCTTT.

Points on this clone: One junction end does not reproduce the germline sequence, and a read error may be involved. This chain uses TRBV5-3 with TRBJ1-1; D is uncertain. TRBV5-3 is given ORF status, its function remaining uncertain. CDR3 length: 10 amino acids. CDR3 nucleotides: TGTGCCAGAAGCTTGGGACTCCGGGACTTT. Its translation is CARSLGLRDF.

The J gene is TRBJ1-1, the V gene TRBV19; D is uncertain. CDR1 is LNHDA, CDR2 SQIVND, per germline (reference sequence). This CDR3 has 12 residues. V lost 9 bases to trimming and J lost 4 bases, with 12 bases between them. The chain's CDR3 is CASSGGRTEAFF. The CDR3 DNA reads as TGTGCCAGCTCTGGAGGACGCACTGAAGCTTTCTTT. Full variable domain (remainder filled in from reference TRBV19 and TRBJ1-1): DGGITQSPKYLFRKEGQNVTLSCEQNLNHDAMYWYRQDPGQGLRLIYYSQIVNDFQKGDIAEGYSVSREKKESFPLTVTSAQKNPTAFYLCASSGGRTEAFFGQGTRLTVV.

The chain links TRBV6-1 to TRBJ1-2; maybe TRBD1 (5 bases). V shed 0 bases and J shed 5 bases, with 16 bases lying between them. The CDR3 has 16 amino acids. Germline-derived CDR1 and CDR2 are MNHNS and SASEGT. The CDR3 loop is CASSEAGTGLPYGYTF. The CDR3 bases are TGTGCCAGCAGTGAAGCGGGGACGGGACTACCTTATGGCTACACCTTC.

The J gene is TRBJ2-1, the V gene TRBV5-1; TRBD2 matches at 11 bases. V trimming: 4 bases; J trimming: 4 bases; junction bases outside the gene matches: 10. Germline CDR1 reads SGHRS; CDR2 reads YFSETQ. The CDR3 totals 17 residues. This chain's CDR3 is CASSPKGLAELYNEQFF. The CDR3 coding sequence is TGCGCCAGCAGCCCAAAGGGACTAGCGGAATTATACAATGAGCAGTTCTTC.